Below, 9 T cell receptor beta chains from the same sample are listed, as sequenced in a study of blood T cell repertoires in COVID-19. Profiled with immunoSEQ multiplex PCR; TCRdb holds only in-frame clones, not every one. The sample records a few hundred thousand clones, 90% being singletons. The sequenced material came from PBMCs or T cells enriched from blood (not recorded which). These receptors all stem from a man younger than 45 who had been exposed to COVID-19.

The chain recombines TRBV19 with TRBJ2-2, with D possibly being TRBD1 (7 bases). Germline V gene data show CDR1 as LNHDA and CDR2 as SQIVND (reference sequence). The CDR3 totals 15 residues. Trimming removed 7 bases at V and 6 bases at J, with 18 bases between. The CDR3 here is CASKVQGGIAGELFF. In DNA form, the CDR3 reads TGTGCCAGTAAGGTCCAGGGGGGTATCGCCGGGGAGCTGTTTTTT. Filled out from reference TRBV19 and TRBJ2-2, the complete variable domain reads DGGITQSPKYLFRKEGQNVTLSCEQNLNHDAMYWYRQDPGQGLRLIYYSQIVNDFQKGDIAEGYSVSREKKESFPLTVTSAQKNPTAFYLCASKVQGGIAGELFFGEGSRLTVL.

This clone was found a few times. J is TRBJ1-2 and V is TRBV2; 9 bases agree with TRBD1. V shed 4 bases, J shed 3 bases, and the junction held 12 bases outside the gene matches. This CDR3 is 17 amino acids long. Germline assignment: CDR1 SNHLY and CDR2 FYNNEI. The DNA of the CDR3 is TGTGCCAGCAGTGGTACTCGTAACAGGGGGCGAGACTATGGCTACACCTTC. It specifies CASSGTRNRGRDYGYTF.

CDR3 amino acids: CASSITGNTEAFF. CDR3 DNA: TGTGCCAGCAGTATCACAGGGAATACTGAAGCTTTCTTT. The chain combines TRBV12-3 or TRBV12-4 with TRBJ1-1, with D tentatively TRBD1 (6 bases). V lost 5 bases to trimming and J lost 5 bases, with 12 bases between them. The CDR3 runs to 13 residues.

The CDR3 sequence: CASSSQRGGDYEQYF. CDR3 sequence (DNA): TGTGCCAGCAGCTCCCAGAGGGGCGGGGACTACGAGCAGTACTTC. The chain uses TRBV13 and TRBJ2-7, with a weak D call TRBD2 (6 bases). Per germline, CDR1 PRHDT and CDR2 FYEKMQ (reference sequence). The CDR3 loop spans 15 amino acids. The germline V and J ends were trimmed by 4 bases and 3 bases, with 16 bases remaining between them. The full variable domain, rest sourced from reference TRBV13 and TRBJ2-7, is AAGVIQSPRHLIKEKRETATLKCYPIPRHDTVYWYQQGPGQDPQFLISFYEKMQSDKGSIPDRFSAQQFSDYHSELNMSSLELGDSALYFCASSSQRGGDYEQYFGPGTRLTVT.

This rearrangement joins TRBV29-1 to TRBJ2-3, with D unresolved. The CDR3 has 16 residues. V was shortened by 0 bases and J by 4 bases, with 17 bases between the two germline ends. Germline values: CDR1 SQVTM, CDR2 ANQGSEA. CDR3: CSVEDRMRQSADTQYF. CDR3 nucleotide sequence: TGCAGCGTTGAAGATCGAATGAGGCAGTCGGCAGATACGCAGTATTTT.

This clone appeared once. CDR3 amino acids: CASSGIPNEKLFF. Written as DNA, the CDR3 is TGTGCCTCCAGCGGTATCCCAAATGAAAAACTGTTTTTT. V is TRBV30 and J is TRBJ1-4; D is undetermined. This CDR3 has 13 amino acids. The V end lost 7 bases, the J end lost 5 bases, and 14 bases lay between the germline ends. Per the germline V gene, CDR1 is GTSNPN and CDR2 is SVGIG (reference sequence).

This sequence joins TRBV6-1 and TRBJ2-7; 8 nucleotides agree with TRBD1. Germline assignment: CDR1 MNHNS and CDR2 SASEGT. CDR3 size: 16 residues. With 3 bases clipped from V and 0 bases from J, the junction kept 7 bases outside the gene matches. Here the CDR3 reads CASSDPGQVSSYEQYF. The CDR3 nucleotides are TGTGCCAGCAGTGACCCGGGACAGGTGTCCTCCTACGAGCAGTACTTC.

The rearrangement uses TRBV5-6 and TRBJ1-5, with 8 bases identical to TRBD1. CDR1 and CDR2 from the germline V gene are SGHDT and YYEEEE. The CDR3 is made up of 15 amino acids. Trimming at V came to 4 bases and at J to 7 bases, leaving 10 bases not matched to a gene. The CDR3 region has the DNA TGTGCCAGCAGCAAGGGGCGGACAGGGTGGCAGCCCCAGCATTTT. It codes for CASSKGRTGWQPQHF.

This chain joins TRBV18 and TRBJ1-5, with 10 bases aligning to TRBD1. This CDR3 region has 17 residues. After removal of 2 bases from V and 3 bases from J, the junction contained 7 bases not matched to a gene. Germline V gene data show CDR1 as KGHSH and CDR2 as LQKENI. As DNA, the CDR3 is TGTGCCAGCTCACCATCTCGACAGGGGGCATACAATCAGCCCCAGCATTTT. Translated: CASSPSRQGAYNQPQHF.